The 26 T cell receptor beta chains reported below all come from one sample, sequenced in a study of blood T cell repertoires in COVID-19. TCRdb's copy holds only in-frame clones and misses some; the assay was immunoSEQ multiplex PCR. The table has some 430,000 clones, 90% seen once. The sample was PBMCs or T cells enriched from blood (not recorded which). The origin of the receptors is a young man who had recovered from COVID-19.

V usage is TRBV11-2 and J usage is TRBJ1-2, with 9 bases fitting TRBD1. CDR1 is SGHAT, CDR2 FQNNGV, per germline. CDR3 length equals 14 residues. J lost 3 bases, V lost 3 bases, and 2 bases had no gene match. The CDR3 DNA is TGTGCCAGCAGCTTGGGACAGGGCGACTATGGCTACACCTTC. This codes for CASSLGQGDYGYTF.

The CDR3 DNA follows: TGCGCCAGACAGACAGGGAGGTTGATCACTGGAAACACCATATATTTT. It yields the protein CARQTGRLITGNTIYF. This chain links TRBV5-1 with TRBJ1-3; 7 nucleotides align to TRBD1. The CDR3 runs 16 residues. The germline gives CDR1 SGHRS, CDR2 YFSETQ. Trimming cost V 8 bases and J 2 bases; bases outside gene matches: 13. Variable domain in full (rest from reference TRBV5-1 and TRBJ1-3): KAGVTQTPRYLIKTRGQQVTLSCSPISGHRSVSWYQQTPGQGLQFLFEYFSETQRNKGNFPGRFSGRQFSNSRSEMNVSTLELGDSALYLCARQTGRLITGNTIYFGEGSWLTVV.

The CDR3 protein is CASSQQGGENTIYF. CDR3 in DNA: TGTGCCAGCAGTCAGCAGGGTGGGGAAAACACCATATATTTT. V and J are TRBV28 and TRBJ1-3; possible D gene TRBD1, 5 bases. V dropped 5 bases and J dropped 6 bases, with 14 bases sitting between them. The CDR3 loop spans 14 amino acids. From germline, CDR1 is MDHEN and CDR2 SYDVKM.

The rearrangement uses TRBV15 and TRBJ1-5; the D is unclear. CDR3 length: 18 residues. The ends were cut back, 1 base at V and 0 bases at J, with 16 bases in the middle. Germline values: CDR1 LNHNV, CDR2 YYDKDF (reference sequence). CDR3 residues: CATSRAGPSEYSNQPQHF. The DNA of the CDR3 is TGTGCCACCAGCAGAGCTGGGCCAAGTGAGTATAGCAATCAGCCCCAGCATTTT.

This chain uses TRBV19 with TRBJ1-1; tentative D call: TRBD1 (5 bases). With 10 bases removed from V and 4 bases from J, the gap between germline ends came to 16 bases. The CDR3 is 13 amino acids. Looked up from germline, CDR1 is LNHDA and CDR2 is SQIVND (reference sequence). As DNA, the CDR3 is TGTGCCACCGGTATGTACGGGGGCACTGAAGCTTTCTTT. Translation gives CATGMYGGTEAFF.

The chain couples TRBV28 to TRBJ1-5, with 9 bases matching TRBD1. This CDR3 spans 16 amino acids. CDR1 is MDHEN, CDR2 SYDVKM, per germline. V shed 4 bases, J shed 5 bases, and the junction held 9 bases outside the gene matches. The CDR3 nucleotides are TGTGCCAGCAGTTCGGAGGGACAGGGTGGGTATCAGCCCCAGCATTTT. Encoded protein: CASSSEGQGGYQPQHF.

V and J are TRBV9 and TRBJ1-6, with D uncertain. Germline V CDR1 and CDR2: SGDLS, YYNGEE. This CDR3 has 13 residues. Trimming cost V 8 bases and J 9 bases, with 15 bases left between them. CDR3 coding DNA: TGTGCCAGAGACCCTCGGGTGGGTTCACCCCTCCACTTT. Translating it yields CARDPRVGSPLHF. Based on the CDR3 plus reference TRBV9 and TRBJ1-6, the full variable domain is DSGVTQTPKHLITATGQRVTLRCSPRSGDLSVYWYQQSLDQGLQFLIQYYNGEERAKGNILERFSAQQFPDLHSELNLSSLELGDSALYFCARDPRVGSPLHFGNGTRLTVT.

A few counts support this clone. This chain links TRBV28 with TRBJ1-6; D is ambiguous. Germline V gene sequence: CDR1 MDHEN, CDR2 SYDVKM. V was trimmed by 4 bases and J by 17 bases, leaving 9 bases between them. The CDR3 runs to 10 residues. The CDR3 region has the DNA TGTGCCAGCAGTTCCGACCGGGTCCACTTT. It yields the protein CASSSDRVHF.

DNA for the CDR3: TGTGCCAGCAGTTACCCTCAGACCGGGGAGCTGTTTTTT. Translating it yields CASSYPQTGELFF. The chain has TRBV6-6 and TRBJ2-2; the D is unclear. The germline gives CDR1 MNHNY, CDR2 SVGAGI (reference sequence). The CDR3 runs to 13 residues. V was cut by 2 bases and J by 5 bases, with 6 bases left in between.

This chain uses TRBV2 with TRBJ2-7, with 14 bases matching TRBD2. The germline V gene encodes CDR1 SNHLY and CDR2 FYNNEI. The CDR3 covers 15 residues. The V segment lost 8 bases and the J segment 10 bases; nucleotides outside the gene matches: 13. The CDR3 loop is CASGLRTSGGYFQYF. In DNA form, the CDR3 reads TGTGCCAGCGGACTTAGGACTAGCGGGGGGTATTTCCAGTACTTC.

The chain couples TRBV12-1 to TRBJ2-1; the table gives TRBD2 as D, unverified against the DNA. TRBV12-1 is flagged as a pseudogene. The CDR3 runs to 17 residues. CDR3 loop: CASSFGPSGSEWNEQFF. The CDR3 DNA reads TGTGCCAGCAGCTTTGGGCCTAGCGGGAGTGAGTGGAATGAGCAGTTCTTC.

The chain uses TRBV30 and TRBJ1-2; 10 bases align to TRBD1. V lost 4 bases, J lost 7 bases, and 6 bases stayed unmatched. Germline assignment: CDR1 GTSNPN and CDR2 SVGIG (reference sequence). This CDR3 has 13 residues. CDR3 DNA sequence: TGTGCCTGGACCAGACAGGGGGCGACTGGCTACACCTTC. As protein: CAWTRQGATGYTF.

The CDR3 coding sequence is TGTGCCAGCAGCTATGGGACGGGACAGGCCGGGGAGCTGTTTTTT. Translated: CASSYGTGQAGELFF. The J gene is TRBJ2-2, the V gene TRBV5-6, with 8 bases that match TRBD1. The CDR3 totals 15 residues. Trimming cost V 3 bases and J 6 bases; bases outside gene matches: 7. Germline V gives CDR1 SGHDT, CDR2 YYEEEE.

The chain combines TRBV19 with TRBJ2-1, with 7 bases identical to TRBD1. Germline CDR1 reads LNHDA; CDR2 reads SQIVND (reference sequence). There are 16 residues in the CDR3. The ends lost 3 bases at V and 6 bases at J; junction bases unmatched: 11. DNA of the CDR3: TGTGCCAGTAGTATCCTGGCAGGGGGAAGGGCCAATGAGCAGTTCTTC. Encoded protein: CASSILAGGRANEQFF.

V gene TRBV27 combines with J gene TRBJ2-2; 13 bases align to TRBD2. V lost 2 bases to trimming and J lost 5 bases; unmatched junction nucleotides: 11. The CDR3 is made up of 19 amino acids. Germline CDR1 reads MNHEY; CDR2 reads SMNVEV (reference sequence). CDR3 sequence reads: CASSLKALAGGQGTGELFF. The CDR3 DNA is TGTGCCAGCAGTTTAAAGGCACTAGCGGGGGGGCAGGGGACCGGGGAGCTGTTTTTT.

This clone was seen just once. DNA for the CDR3: TGTGCCAGCAGTTACAGCGATAACACTGAAGCTTTCTTT. Protein: CASSYSDNTEAFF. The chain uses TRBV6-5 and TRBJ1-1; the D is unclear. The germline V and J ends were trimmed by 2 bases and 2 bases, with 6 bases remaining between them. Germline values: CDR1 MNHEY, CDR2 SVGAGI. The CDR3 extends over 13 amino acids.

This clone appeared once. The chain has TRBV9 and TRBJ2-3; possible D gene TRBD1, 6 bases. The CDR3 has 17 residues. V was clipped by 0 bases and J by 3 bases, with 17 bases between them. In germline, CDR1 is SGDLS, CDR2 YYNGEE. CDR3 loop: CASSVDSGWTATDTQYF. CDR3 DNA: TGTGCCAGCAGCGTAGATAGTGGATGGACAGCTACAGATACGCAGTATTTT.

The V gene is TRBV3-1 (or the pseudogene TRBV3-2), the J gene TRBJ1-6, with TRBD1 identical over 7 bases. This CDR3 contains 15 residues. J gave up 7 bases and V 0 bases, and 3 bases lay outside the gene matches. In germline, CDR1 is LGHDT, CDR2 YNNKEL (reference sequence). CDR3: CASSQESGQNSPLHF. The CDR3 DNA is TGTGCCAGCAGCCAAGAATCGGGACAGAATTCACCCCTCCACTTT.

The chain uses TRBV7-3 and TRBJ2-7; TRBD2 aligns across 9 bases. Looked up from germline, CDR1 is SGHTA and CDR2 is FQGTGA. The V gene end was trimmed by 1 base and the J gene end by 0 bases; junction bases not matched to a gene: 4. This CDR3 spans 16 amino acids. DNA for the CDR3: TGTGCCAGCAGCTTAATGGGAGCGGGAGGCTCCTACGAGCAGTACTTC. It yields the protein CASSLMGAGGSYEQYF.

The chain uses TRBV28 and TRBJ2-1; the match to TRBD2 covers 8 bases. CDR3 length equals 15 residues. V was clipped by 5 bases and J by 7 bases; unmatched bases: 10. The germline V gene has CDR1 MDHEN and CDR2 SYDVKM. CDR3: CASSEPGLGYNEQFF. In DNA, the CDR3 is TGTGCCAGCAGTGAACCGGGACTAGGTTATAATGAGCAGTTCTTC.

The chain carries TRBV19 and TRBJ1-5; no reliable D call. The CDR3 consists of 17 residues. Trimming took off 3 bases at V and 1 base at J, with 16 bases between the two ends. Germline assignment: CDR1 LNHDA and CDR2 SQIVND (reference sequence). The CDR3 is CASSIWRGAGSNQPQHF. The CDR3 DNA reads as TGTGCCAGTAGTATCTGGAGAGGAGCGGGGAGCAATCAGCCCCAGCATTTT.

V usage is TRBV28 and J usage is TRBJ1-2; D not resolved. Trimming pared 2 bases from V and 5 bases from J, leaving 6 bases between. Germline V CDR1 and CDR2: MDHEN, SYDVKM. The CDR3 consists of 12 residues. CDR3 sequence (DNA): TGTGCCAGCAGTTTAGAGCCATATGGCTACACCTTC. Its protein is CASSLEPYGYTF.

V is TRBV21-1 and J is TRBJ1-5. TRBV21-1 is a pseudogene locus. The CDR3 has 17 residues. The CDR3 DNA follows: TGTGCCAGCAGCAAACGAGCCGCAAGGGGGGGTAATCAGCCCCAGCATTTT. Protein: CASSKRAARGGNQPQHF.

This clone occurred once. The chain has TRBV9 and TRBJ1-2; 7 nucleotides align to TRBD1. Trimming removed 4 bases from V and 3 bases from J; junction bases left unmatched: 3. The CDR3 covers 13 residues. Germline V gene sequence: CDR1 SGDLS, CDR2 YYNGEE. The CDR3 DNA is TGTGCCAGCAGCACAGGACAGGACTATGGCTACACCTTC. As protein: CASSTGQDYGYTF. The variable domain in full, with the rest retrieved from reference TRBV9 and TRBJ1-2, is DSGVTQTPKHLITATGQRVTLRCSPRSGDLSVYWYQQSLDQGLQFLIQYYNGEERAKGNILERFSAQQFPDLHSELNLSSLELGDSALYFCASSTGQDYGYTFGSGTRLTVV.

V is TRBV10-3 and J is TRBJ1-2, with no clear D. Germline CDR1 and CDR2: ENHRY and SYGVKD. The CDR3 covers 13 residues. V shed 7 bases and J shed 2 bases, with 11 bases lying between them. This CDR3 reads CAIKDSSNYGYTF. The CDR3 region has the DNA TGTGCCATCAAGGACTCCTCAAACTATGGCTACACCTTC.

The CDR3 sequence: CASSSMTGGYGYTF. The CDR3 nucleotides are TGTGCCAGCTCTAGTATGACAGGGGGATATGGCTACACCTTC. This chain links TRBV11-2 with TRBJ1-2, with TRBD1 matching 9 bases. This CDR3 has 14 amino acids. Germline CDR1 and CDR2: SGHAT and FQNNGV. The V segment lost 8 bases and the J segment 5 bases; nucleotides outside the gene matches: 9.